This T cell receptor beta chain was profiled in a study of identifying expanded T cells in peripheral blood. The germline V and J ends were trimmed by 3 bases and 5 bases, with 14 bases remaining between them. Germline V gene data show CDR1 as SGHDT and CDR2 as YYEEEE. CDR3 length: 14 residues. The table came from immunoSEQ multiplex PCR; TCRdb's copy has only in-frame clones and leaves some out. This sample has about 78,000 clones, with more than 70% found just once. As regards this clone: Antigen unknown.

Study-wide findings and caveats: Variance in clone template counts between two-week samples significantly increased with total template count across all healthy donors.

The TCR was taken from a person aged 18 to 75 in good health. Sequencing was performed on blood. The genes are TRBV5-6 and TRBJ1-2, with a tentative D call TRBD1 (5 bases). CDR3 sequence (DNA): TGTGCCAGCAGCTGGGTGGGGGAATCATATGGCTACACCTTC. It yields the protein CASSWVGESYGYTF.